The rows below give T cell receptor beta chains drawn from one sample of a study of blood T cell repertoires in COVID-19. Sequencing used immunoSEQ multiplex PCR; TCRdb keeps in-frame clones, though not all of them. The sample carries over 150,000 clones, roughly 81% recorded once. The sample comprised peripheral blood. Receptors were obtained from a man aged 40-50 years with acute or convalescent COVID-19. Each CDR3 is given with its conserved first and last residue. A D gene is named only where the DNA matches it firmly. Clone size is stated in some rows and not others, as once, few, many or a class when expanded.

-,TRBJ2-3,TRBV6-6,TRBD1,TGTGCCACCAGACAGGGCGGGGATACGCAGTATTTT,CATRQGGDTQYF
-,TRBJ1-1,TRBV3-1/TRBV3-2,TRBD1,TGTGCCAGCAGCCACCTTCCGGGACAGGGGGTCGCTGAAGCTTTCTTT,CASSHLPGQGVAEAFF
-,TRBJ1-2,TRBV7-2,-,TGTGCCAGCAGCTTACTGAGCCAAACCCTCTATGGCTACACCTTC,CASSLLSQTLYGYTF
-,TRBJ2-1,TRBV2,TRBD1,TGTGCCAGCAGTGGACAGGGCGGCTACAATGAGCAGTTCTTC,CASSGQGGYNEQFF
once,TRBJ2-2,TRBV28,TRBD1,TGTGCCAGCAGTCTTACCGGGACAGGGTCTATCGGGGAGCTGTTTTTT,CASSLTGTGSIGELFF
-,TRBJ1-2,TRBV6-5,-,TGTGCCAGCAGTTACCGACGGGGGGGATCGTATGGCTACACCTTC,CASSYRRGGSYGYTF
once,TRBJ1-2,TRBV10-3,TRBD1,TGTGCCATCAGTGAGCCATGGGACAGGGCCTATGGCTACACCTTC,CAISEPWDRAYGYTF
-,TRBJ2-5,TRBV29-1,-,TGCAGCGTTGAAAGTAGGGGGGAGACCCAGTACTTC,CSVESRGETQYF
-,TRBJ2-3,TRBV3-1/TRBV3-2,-,TGTGCCAGCAGCCAAGCGGGTTCAATCACAGATACGCAGTATTTT,CASSQAGSITDTQYF
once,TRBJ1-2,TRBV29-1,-,TGCAGCGTTGGCGGGTTCGACTATGGCTACACCTTC,CSVGGFDYGYTF
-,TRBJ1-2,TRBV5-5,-,TGTGCCAGCAGCATAGGACAATCTGGCAACTATGGCTACACCTTC,CASSIGQSGNYGYTF
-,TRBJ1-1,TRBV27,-,TGTGCCAGCAGTTTCCAGGTTAACACTGAAGCTTTCTTT,CASSFQVNTEAFF
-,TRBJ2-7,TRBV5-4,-,TGTGCCAGCAGCGTCGGAGGGTCGGACTACGAGCAGTACTTC,CASSVGGSDYEQYF
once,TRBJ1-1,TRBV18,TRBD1,TGTGCCAGCTCGCAACGAGGGGGCGCGGACACTGAAGCTTTCTTT,CASSQRGGADTEAFF
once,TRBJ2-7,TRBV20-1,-,TGCAGTGGCGGGCGGGACGAGCAGTACTTC,CSGGRDEQYF
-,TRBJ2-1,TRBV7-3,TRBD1,TGTGCCAGCAGCTCAAAACAGGGGATTGAGCAGTTCTTC,CASSSKQGIEQFF
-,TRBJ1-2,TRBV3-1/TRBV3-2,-,TGTGCCAGCAGCCAAGATCTGAGAAATGGCTACACCTTC,CASSQDLRNGYTF
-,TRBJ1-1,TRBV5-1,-,TGCGCCAGCAGCCCTCAGGGAGGGTGGAACACTGAAGCTTTCTTT,CASSPQGGWNTEAFF
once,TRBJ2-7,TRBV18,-,TGTGCCAGCTCACCAAGTCGGGGGTCCCAAATGACATACGAGCAGTACTTC,CASSPSRGSQMTYEQYF
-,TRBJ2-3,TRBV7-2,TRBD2,TGTGCCAGCAGCTTACTAGCGGGGAACTCAGATACGCAGTATTTT,CASSLLAGNSDTQYF
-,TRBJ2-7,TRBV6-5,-,TGTGCCAGCAGTTATTCAGGACTACTTTCCTACGAGCAGTACTTC,CASSYSGLLSYEQYF
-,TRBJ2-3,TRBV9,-,TGTGCCAGCAGCGTAGATGCTCGCGACACAGATACGCAGTATTTT,CASSVDARDTDTQYF
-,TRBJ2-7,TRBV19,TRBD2,TGTGCCAGTAGTATGGTTAGCGGGGGATACGAGCAGTACTTC,CASSMVSGGYEQYF
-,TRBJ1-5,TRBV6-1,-,TGTGCCAGCAGTGAATTCGCCGGGAACCAGCCCCAGCATTTT,CASSEFAGNQPQHF
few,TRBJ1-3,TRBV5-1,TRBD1,TGCGCCAGCAGCTTGGGCCAGGGGGGAAGAAACACCATATATTTT,CASSLGQGGRNTIYF
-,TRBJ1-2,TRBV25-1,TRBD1,TGTGCCAGCAGTGAACAAGGGGGTCGGGACAGGGGCCATGGCTACACCTTC,CASSEQGGRDRGHGYTF
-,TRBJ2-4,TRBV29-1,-,TGCAGCGTTGAAGATCGTGACATTCAGTACTTC,CSVEDRDIQYF
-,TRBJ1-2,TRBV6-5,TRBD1,TGTGCCAGCAGAAACGGGGGACAGGGTGCCTATGGCTACACCTTC,CASRNGGQGAYGYTF
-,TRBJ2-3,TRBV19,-,TGTGCCAGTCACAACCGGGGGACCACAGATACGCAGTATTTT,CASHNRGTTDTQYF
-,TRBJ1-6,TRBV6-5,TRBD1,TGTGCCAGCTCAGGGACCGGGACAGGGGGTTCACCCCTCCACTTT,CASSGTGTGGSPLHF
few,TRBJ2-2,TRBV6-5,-,TGTGCCAGCAGTTACGGGCAGTTCACCGGGGAGCTGTTTTTT,CASSYGQFTGELFF
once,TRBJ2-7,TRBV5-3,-,TGTGCCAGAAGCGGATCCAGTAATTTGCCGGGGAGATCCTACGAGCAGTACTTC,CARSGSSNLPGRSYEQYF
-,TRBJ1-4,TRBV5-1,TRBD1,TGCGCCAGCAGCTTCGGACAGGGTAATGAAAAACTGTTTTTT,CASSFGQGNEKLFF
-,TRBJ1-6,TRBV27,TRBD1,TGTGCCAGCAGACGCTCGGACAGGGGATGGGCACCCCTCCACTTT,CASRRSDRGWAPLHF
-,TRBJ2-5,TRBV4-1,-,TGCGCCAGCAGCCAAGATCCCGGGAACACTTATGAGACCCAGTACTTC,CASSQDPGNTYETQYF
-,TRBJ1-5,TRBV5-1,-,TGCGCCAGCATTGACTGTCATAGCAATCAGCCCCAGCATTTT,CASIDCHSNQPQHF
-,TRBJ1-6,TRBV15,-,TGTGCCACCAGCAGAGATCGGCGACAGGAGAATTCACCCCTCCACTTT,CATSRDRRQENSPLHF
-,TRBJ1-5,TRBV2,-,TGTGCCAGCAGGAGCCAAAGCAATCAGCCCCAGCATTTT,CASRSQSNQPQHF
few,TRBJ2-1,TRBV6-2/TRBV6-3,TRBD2,TGTGCCAGCAGTTTCGGCCGACTAGCGGGGTCAAACAATGAGCAGTTCTTC,CASSFGRLAGSNNEQFF
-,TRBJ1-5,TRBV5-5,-,TGTGCCAGCAGCTTGGGACAGACGAATCAGCCCCAGCATTTT,CASSLGQTNQPQHF
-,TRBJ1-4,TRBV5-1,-,TGCGCCAGCAGCCCGGGTGGGGAGGAAAAACTGTTTTTT,CASSPGGEEKLFF
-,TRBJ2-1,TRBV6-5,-,TGTGCCAGCATGGTTGGCTTTTACAATGAGCAGTTCTTC,CASMVGFYNEQFF
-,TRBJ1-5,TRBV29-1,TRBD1,TGCAGCGTCGTCACAGGGGGCAATCAGCCCCAGCATTTT,CSVVTGGNQPQHF
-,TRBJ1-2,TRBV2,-,TGTGCCAGCAGAGTCGACAGGACGACGGATGGCTACACCTTC,CASRVDRTTDGYTF
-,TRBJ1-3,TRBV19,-,TGTGCCAGTAGGACCGTGGGACAATCCTTTGGAAACACCATATATTTT,CASRTVGQSFGNTIYF
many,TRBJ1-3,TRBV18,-,TGTGCCAGCTCACCACGTCCAGGGGTAGAGGACACCATATATTTT,CASSPRPGVEDTIYF
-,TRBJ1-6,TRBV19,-,TGTGCCAGTAGCCCCGTATCACTCGGGAGCTCCTATAATTCACCCCTCCACTTT,CASSPVSLGSSYNSPLHF
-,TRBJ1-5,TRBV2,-,TGTGCCAGCAGACGCTACAATCAGCCCCAGCATTTT,CASRRYNQPQHF
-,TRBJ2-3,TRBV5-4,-,TGTGCCAGCAGGCTACCCGGGTCTCCATTAAATACGCAGTATTTT,CASRLPGSPLNTQYF
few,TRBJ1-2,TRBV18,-,TGTGCCAGCTCACCGTCCCTTCTGACAGGAGATTATGGCTACACCTTC,CASSPSLLTGDYGYTF
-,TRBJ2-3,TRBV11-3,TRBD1,TGTGCCAGCAGCCACAGAGGACAGGGTTCGGGGGATACGCAGTATTTT,CASSHRGQGSGDTQYF
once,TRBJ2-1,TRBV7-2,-,TGTGCCAGCAGCGGAAGATGGGGAGGGGGAGCCCCTCAGTTCTTC,CASSGRWGGGAPQFF
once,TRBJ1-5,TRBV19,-,TGTGCCAGTAGTATCGGTGGAGGGAGCCATCAGCCCCAGCATTTT,CASSIGGGSHQPQHF
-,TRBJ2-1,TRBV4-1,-,TGCGCCAGCAGCCAATACGGAGCGGACTGGGCCGTTTTCTACAATGAGCAGTTCTTC,CASSQYGADWAVFYNEQFF
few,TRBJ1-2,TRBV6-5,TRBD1,TGTGCCAGCAGGGCAACAGGGGGCTTTGTATCTGGCTACACCTTC,CASRATGGFVSGYTF
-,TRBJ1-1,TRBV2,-,TGTGCCAGCACCCGGGATAACACTGAAGCTTTCTTT,CASTRDNTEAFF
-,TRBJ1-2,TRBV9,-,TGTGCCAGCAGCGTAGCCGGGACACCGCTTTACTATGGCTACACCTTC,CASSVAGTPLYYGYTF
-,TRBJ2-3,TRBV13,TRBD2,TGTGCCAGCAGTCCCCTAGCGGGGTCGTCCCCTGATACGCAGTATTTT,CASSPLAGSSPDTQYF
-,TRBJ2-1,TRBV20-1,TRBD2,TGCAGTGCTAGTCGGCAGAGAGCGGGGGTTAGGAATGAGCAGTTCTTC,CSASRQRAGVRNEQFF
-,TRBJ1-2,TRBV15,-,TGTGCCACCAGCAGAGATTCCTCGGCCCGGGTGGAGGGCTACACCTTC,CATSRDSSARVEGYTF